Listed below are T cell receptor beta chains from one sample, sequenced in a study of post-analysis software for immune sequencing data. TCRdb ran MiXCR on the PCR reads and lists one entry per CDR3 protein. Of about 570,000 distinct CDR3 sequences listed, around 34% are singletons. Sequencing was carried out using blood. The source is a girl younger than 18 with multiple sclerosis. The CDR3 runs from the conserved cysteine through the conserved F or W.

TRBJ2-7	TRBV5-6	CASSPARTGEWSGEQYF
TRBJ1-6	TRBV20-1	CSARKRDNSPLHF
TRBJ2-1	TRBV12-3/TRBV12-4	CASSLFEKGNEQFF
TRBJ2-3	TRBV10-2	CASSDAGLRTDTQYF
TRBJ2-1	TRBV9	CASKGSSYNEQFF
NA	TRBV7-9	CASSPFGGEQYF
TRBJ1-4	TRBV20-1	CSAQTGGEKLFF
TRBJ2-7	TRBV6-2/TRBV6-3	CASSYPGTTYEQYF
TRBJ2-5	TRBV6-2/TRBV6-3	CTSSYVPSDDQYF
TRBJ2-7	TRBV5-1	CASSLGRARGYYEQYF
TRBJ2-1	TRBV20-1	CSAMAGINEQFF
TRBJ2-1	TRBV3-1	CASSQVPSSREQFF
TRBJ1-5	TRBV14	CASSQDLGEPQHF
TRBJ2-5	TRBV11-2	CASSLQGPGTQYF
TRBJ1-5	TRBV20-1	CSARGEYSNQPQHF
TRBJ1-1	TRBV7-8	CASSSRSRQGEAFF
TRBJ1-2	TRBV28	CASTSYVGQGDYGYTF
TRBJ2-5	TRBV28	CASSSLTRGNEQYF
TRBJ2-6	TRBV7-6	CASSDRRARAWGANVLTF
TRBJ2-3	TRBV7-9	CASSSRESSTDTQYF
TRBJ2-3	TRBV7-9	CASSLLEWRGRSDTQYF
TRBJ1-2	TRBV7-2	CASSHRDFNYGYTF
TRBJ2-7	TRBV2	CAGTGASSYEQYF
TRBJ2-1	TRBV4-2	CASSQEVASGGAWSSYNEQFF
TRBJ2-1	TRBV3-1	CASSQGAGLNNEQFF
TRBJ1-1	TRBV29-1	CSVAGLMNTEAFF
TRBJ1-4	TRBV20-1	CSARETGGREKLFF
TRBJ2-3	TRBV7-6	CASSFGLAGGSTDTQYF
TRBJ1-2	TRBV2	CASRERQANYGYTF
TRBJ1-4	TRBV7-2	CASSTYGPGEKLFF
TRBJ2-2	TRBV5-1	CASSLALSTGELFF
TRBJ2-7	TRBV20-1	CSARIRGYSYEQYF
TRBJ2-1	TRBV11-2	CASSLRRVGAGGGQFF
TRBJ2-1	TRBV10-3	CAISDGVYNEQFF
TRBJ2-1	TRBV12-3/TRBV12-4	CASSHFWTGGTNEQFF
TRBJ2-1	TRBV24-1	CATSVNPGHEQFF
TRBJ2-7	TRBV20-1	CSARDRRDTRGEQYF
TRBJ2-7	TRBV5-1	CASSLRIPGQGAYEQYF
TRBJ2-1	TRBV24-1	CATARYNEQFF
NA	TRBV11-2	CASATFRGGAGTQYF
TRBJ2-3	TRBV5-8	CASSLDRDTDTQYF
TRBJ2-1	TRBV12-3/TRBV12-4	CASSVAQGLIGDEQFF
TRBJ2-1	TRBV5-1	CASSDRGGAGEQFF
TRBJ1-2	TRBV6-6	CASSWTRSGNGYTF
TRBJ1-2	TRBV12-3/TRBV12-4	CASSRYETEINYGYTF
TRBJ2-7	TRBV6-2/TRBV6-3	CASSYLYRAYEQYF
TRBJ2-1	TRBV20-1	CSPRDYLKISNEQFF
TRBJ2-7	TRBV27	CASTSGRSQPYYEQYF
TRBJ2-3	TRBV11-2	CASSLGLEADTQYF
TRBJ2-1	TRBV20-1	CSAREMGGSYNEQFF
TRBJ2-3	TRBV12-3/TRBV12-4	CASSYRARAAQYF
TRBJ1-2	TRBV6-1	CASSERGTATYGYTF
TRBJ2-3	TRBV6-5	CASSYRGLAGATSTDTQYF
TRBJ2-3	TRBV25-1	CASSDGALWDTQYF